Presented here are 23 T cell receptor beta chains from one specimen sequenced in a study of blood T cells in healthy people across ages. Together with a sample-barcoded 5' primer, a J-beta primer mix was included in a second PCR lasting about 6 to 11 cycles. TCRdb recomputed calls from the 5' RACE reads with MiXCR, one row per CDR3 protein. In the table there are about 1.5 million distinct CDR3 sequences, 40% to 45% of which are singletons. The material sequenced was blood. Receptors were obtained from a woman aged 18-35 years in good health.

The J gene is TRBJ1-2, the V gene TRBV20-1; a possible D gene is TRBD1 (5 bases). The germline V gene encodes CDR1 DFQATT and CDR2 SNEGSKA (reference sequence). The length of the CDR3 is 14 residues. V lost 5 bases to trimming and J lost 4 bases, with 17 bases between them. The CDR3 DNA reads TGCAGTGCTCCAGACTCCAGGGTCGGCTATGGCTACACCTTC. Residues: CSAPDSRVGYGYTF.

The V call is TRBV11-2, the J call TRBJ1-2; D call uncertain. This CDR3 contains 13 residues. Germline assignment: CDR1 SGHAT and CDR2 FQNNGV. The V end was cut by 5 bases, the J end by 7 bases, with 14 bases between. CDR3 amino acids: CASSTPREGGYTF. DNA of the CDR3: TGTGCCAGCAGCACACCCCGGGAAGGTGGCTACACCTTC.

The chain carries TRBV20-1 and TRBJ2-1, with 7 bases identical to TRBD2. Germline-derived CDR1 and CDR2 are DFQATT and SNEGSKA (reference sequence). This CDR3 has 18 amino acids. With 3 bases clipped from V and 1 base from J, the junction kept 15 bases outside the gene matches. Here the CDR3 DNA reads TGCAGTGCTAGGGTCTTGGTAGCGGGTGCAATATCCTACAATGAGCAGTTCTTC. It yields the protein CSARVLVAGAISYNEQFF.

This clonotype was seen a handful of times. Here the CDR3 reads CASSLASGKLFF. CDR3 coding DNA: TGTGCCAGCAGCTTGGCGAGTGGAAAACTGTTTTTT. The chain carries TRBV7-9 and TRBJ1-4, with D unresolved. CDR3 length: 12 amino acids. V lost 3 bases to trimming and J lost 10 bases, with 9 bases between them. Germline values: CDR1 SEHNR, CDR2 FQNEAQ (reference sequence).

The chain uses TRBV25-1 and TRBJ2-4; perhaps D is TRBD1 or TRBD2 (5 bases each). From germline, CDR1 is MGHDK and CDR2 SYGVNS. The V end was cut by 4 bases, the J end by 5 bases, with 12 bases between. CDR3 length equals 14 residues. In DNA form, the CDR3 reads TGTGCCAGCAGTGGCGCCGGGACCGAAAACATTCAGTACTTC. Amino acid sequence: CASSGAGTENIQYF.

This clonotype was seen once. V usage is TRBV12-3 or TRBV12-4 and J usage is TRBJ2-1, with 8 nucleotides matching TRBD2. Trimming removed 6 bases from V and 3 bases from J; junction bases left unmatched: 10. The CDR3 length is 16 residues. CDR3 residues: CASSSQWAGGYNEQFF. CDR3 in DNA: TGTGCCAGCAGCTCGCAGTGGGCGGGGGGCTACAATGAGCAGTTCTTC.

The chain carries TRBV18 and TRBJ2-7, with D tentatively TRBD1 or TRBD2 (6 bases each). The CDR3 has 16 residues. V shed 5 bases and J shed 0 bases, with 17 bases lying between them. Germline values: CDR1 KGHSH, CDR2 LQKENI. CDR3: CASSYQGTANSYEQYF. DNA of the CDR3: TGTGCCAGCTCATACCAGGGGACTGCCAACTCCTACGAGCAGTACTTC.

A few counts support this clonotype. V gene TRBV29-1 combines with J gene TRBJ2-6; possible D gene TRBD1, 6 bases. Germline V gives CDR1 SQVTM, CDR2 ANQGSEA. Trimming shortened V by 2 bases and J by 4 bases, and 15 bases separated the two germline ends. This CDR3 is 16 amino acids long. For the CDR3, the DNA is TGCAGCGTTGAATTCCAACAGGGTTTGGGGGCCAACGTCCTGACTTTC. The encoded protein is CSVEFQQGLGANVLTF. Variable domain in full (rest from reference TRBV29-1 and TRBJ2-6): SAVISQKPSRDICQRGTSLTIQCQVDSQVTMMFWYRQQPGQSLTLIATANQGSEATYESGFVIDKFPISRPNLTFSTLTVSNMSPEDSSIYLCSVEFQQGLGANVLTFGAGSRLTVL.

This chain joins TRBV7-2 and TRBJ1-5; D unresolved. In germline, CDR1 is SGHTA, CDR2 FQGNSA. With 1 base removed from V and 7 bases from J, the gap between germline ends came to 8 bases. This CDR3 contains 13 residues. The CDR3 reads CASSLVNGQPQHF. For the CDR3, the DNA is TGTGCCAGCAGCTTAGTAAACGGCCAGCCCCAGCATTTT.

The chain recombines TRBV6-5 with TRBJ1-1, with TRBD1 matching over 7 bases. The CDR3 has 16 amino acids. Per germline, CDR1 MNHEY and CDR2 SVGAGI. The V gene end was trimmed by 5 bases and the J gene end by 1 base; junction bases not matched to a gene: 10. CDR3 residues: CASSPIPTGKNTEAFF. The CDR3, as DNA: TGTGCCAGCAGTCCTATTCCGACAGGGAAGAACACTGAAGCTTTCTTT.

This clonotype was found a few times. The chain is built from TRBV5-1 and TRBJ1-5; D is perhaps TRBD1 (5 bases). Germline CDR1 is SGHRS and CDR2 is YFSETQ. The CDR3 is 15 residues long. V lost 6 bases and J lost 0, with 13 bases in between. CDR3 in DNA: TGCGCCAGCACCCGGGACGGGGATAGCAATCAGCCCCAGCATTTT. This translates into CASTRDGDSNQPQHF.

The V call is TRBV5-1, the J call TRBJ2-1; 9 nucleotides agree with TRBD1. The V gene's germline CDR1 is SGHRS and CDR2 YFSETQ. After removal of 0 bases from V and 2 bases from J, the junction contained 3 bases not matched to a gene. This CDR3 region has 16 residues. Written as DNA, the CDR3 is TGCGCCAGCAGCTTGGTAGGGACAGGGCCCTACAATGAGCAGTTCTTC. Protein product: CASSLVGTGPYNEQFF.

This clonotype was counted ten times or more. The genes are TRBV6-2 or TRBV6-3 and TRBJ2-7; 7 positions agree with TRBD2. Germline assignment: CDR1 MNHEY and CDR2 SVGEGT. This CDR3 has 12 residues. V was pared by 6 bases and J by 1 base, with 0 bases of the junction left unmatched. Here the CDR3 reads CASRLASYEQYF. Here the CDR3 DNA reads TGTGCCAGCAGACTAGCGTCCTACGAGCAGTACTTC.

V and J are TRBV6-5 and TRBJ1-1, with a tentative D call TRBD1 (5 bases). V gave up 6 bases and J gave up 6 bases, with 20 bases separating them. The CDR3 loop spans 15 amino acids. Germline V lookup: CDR1 MNHEY, CDR2 SVGAGI. CDR3 in DNA: TGTGCCAGCAGCGACAGAGGTGGCCGGGTGGCTGAAGCTTTCTTT. This codes for CASSDRGGRVAEAFF.

There are a few counts of this clonotype. The J gene is TRBJ2-5, the V gene TRBV6-5; TRBD2 is a possible D gene (7 bases). The V gene's germline CDR1 is MNHEY and CDR2 SVGAGI. The ends were cut back, 2 bases at V and 6 bases at J, with 16 bases in the middle. This CDR3 is built from 15 residues. The CDR3 here is CASSYARGARKTQYF. In DNA form, the CDR3 reads TGTGCCAGCAGTTACGCCCGGGGGGCGAGAAAGACCCAGTACTTC.

This sequence joins TRBV6-2 or TRBV6-3 and TRBJ2-5; 7 nucleotides agree with TRBD1. Germline trimming cut 6 bases from V and 11 bases from J; bases unmatched to any gene: 18. The length of the CDR3 is 15 residues. Germline V CDR1 and CDR2: MNHEY, SVGEGT. The CDR3 DNA follows: TGTGCCAGCAGGCTGACAGGGTTGGGGAGTTGGGAGCAGTACTTC. Protein product: CASRLTGLGSWEQYF.

This chain links TRBV12-3 or TRBV12-4 with TRBJ1-5; possible D gene TRBD1, 6 bases. V was cut by 6 bases and J by 2 bases, with 14 bases left in between. There are 15 residues in the CDR3. CDR3 sequence reads: CASSRQVSGNQPQHF. CDR3 DNA: TGTGCCAGCAGCCGACAGGTATCGGGCAATCAGCCCCAGCATTTT.

This clonotype appeared a few times. This chain uses TRBV9 with TRBJ2-1; perhaps TRBD2 as D (5 bases). In germline, CDR1 is SGDLS, CDR2 YYNGEE. CDR3 size: 15 residues. The ends were cut back, 0 bases at V and 3 bases at J, with 10 bases in the middle. The CDR3 DNA reads TGTGCCAGCAGCGTAGCTACAACTAGCTACAATGAGCAGTTCTTC. This encodes CASSVATTSYNEQFF.

In this sample, this clonotype turned up once. CDR3 sequence (DNA): TGCAGTGCCTATAATAGCGGGAGGGAGAATGAGCAGTACTTC. This encodes CSAYNSGRENEQYF. The V and J genes are TRBV20-1 and TRBJ2-7; 11 bases fit TRBD2. This CDR3 is 14 amino acids long. V lost 6 bases and J lost 7; bases outside the gene matches: 11. Per the germline V gene, CDR1 is DFQATT and CDR2 is SNEGSKA (reference sequence).

The V and J genes are TRBV28 and TRBJ2-7; 10 bases map to TRBD2. CDR1 and CDR2 (germline): MDHEN, SYDVKM. The V gene end was trimmed by 6 bases and the J gene end by 0 bases; junction bases not matched to a gene: 11. The CDR3 extends over 17 amino acids. The CDR3 loop reads CASRTYSGLAASYEQYF. The CDR3 bases are TGTGCCAGCAGAACGTACTCAGGACTAGCGGCCTCCTACGAGCAGTACTTC.

The table lists this clonotype with a few counts. The chain links TRBV4-3 to TRBJ1-2, with no clear D. Germline CDR1 and CDR2: LGHNA and YSLEER. This CDR3 contains 14 residues. V was trimmed by 1 base and J by 0 bases, leaving 6 bases between them. The CDR3 region has the DNA TGCGCCAGCAGCCAAGTTTACACTAACTATGGCTACACCTTC. This translates into CASSQVYTNYGYTF.

The chain combines TRBV4-1 with TRBJ2-5; TRBD2 is a possible D gene (5 bases). CDR3 size: 13 residues. Trimming shortened V by 8 bases and J by 2 bases, and 12 bases separated the two germline ends. Germline V gene lookup returns CDR1 MGHRA and CDR2 YSYEKL. CDR3 residues: CASRRGVQETQYF. The CDR3 DNA reads as TGCGCCAGCCGCCGGGGAGTTCAAGAGACCCAGTACTTC.

There are many counts of this clonotype. V usage is TRBV7-9 and J usage is TRBJ2-1; D may be TRBD2 (5 bases). Looked up from germline, CDR1 is SEHNR and CDR2 is FQNEAQ (reference sequence). Trimming left V 6 bases short and J 1 base short, with 13 bases between. The CDR3 runs 15 residues. CDR3 coding DNA: TGTGCCAGCAGTCCCGTGGGAGCTTCCTACAATGAGCAGTTCTTC. It yields the protein CASSPVGASYNEQFF.